Below, 23 T cell receptor beta chains from the same sample are listed, as sequenced in a study of patients and donors after allogeneic stem cell transplantation. TCRdb recomputed calls from the RT-PCR reads with MiXCR, one row per CDR3 protein. The table shows 400,000 to 500,000 distinct CDR3 sequences, with under 20% occurring only once. The sequenced sample consisted of blood, either unsorted or a sorted T cell fraction (not recorded which). The receptors were sampled from a human donor who was either an allogeneic HSCT recipient or a stem cell or donor lymphocyte infusion donor (not recorded which). It is not recorded whose cells these are; they may come from a transplant donor.

This clonotype was counted between two and nine times. This rearrangement joins TRBV11-3 to TRBJ2-2; D remains unclear. Germline-derived CDR1 and CDR2 are SGHNT and YENEEA. The germline V and J ends were trimmed by 0 bases and 4 bases, with 6 bases remaining between them. The CDR3 consists of 14 residues. The CDR3 DNA is TGTGCCAGCAGCTTAGACCCGCGCACCGGGGAGCTGTTTTTT. It encodes CASSLDPRTGELFF.

The V and J genes are TRBV7-2 and TRBJ2-2, with a weak D call TRBD1 (5 bases). The CDR3 length is 15 residues. V dropped 1 base and J dropped 4 bases, with 10 bases sitting between them. The germline gives CDR1 SGHTA, CDR2 FQGNSA. The CDR3 sequence: CASSLVGAITGELFF. CDR3 nucleotides: TGTGCCAGCAGCTTAGTAGGGGCGATCACCGGGGAGCTGTTTTTT.

The gene calls are TRBV12-3 or TRBV12-4 and TRBJ2-1, with TRBD2 as a possible D gene (6 bases). V shed 2 bases and J shed 15 bases, with 14 bases lying between them. The CDR3 runs to 12 residues. This chain's CDR3 is CASSLIGDSAFF. In nucleotides, the CDR3 is TGTGCCAGCAGTTTAATTGGGGACTCCGCGTTCTTC.

This clonotype was counted only a few times. This chain uses TRBV2 with TRBJ2-7; a possible D gene is TRBD2 (5 bases). The CDR3 covers 14 residues. CDR1 and CDR2 from the germline V gene are SNHLY and FYNNEI. Trimming removed 11 bases from V and 2 bases from J, with 19 bases in between. CDR3 coding DNA: TGTGCCGCCAATCCAGGAGGATCGGCCTACGAGCAGTACTTC. It encodes CAANPGGSAYEQYF.

A few counts support this clonotype. This chain connects TRBV18 to TRBJ2-1, with D hard to call. Germline values: CDR1 KGHSH, CDR2 LQKENI. CDR3 length equals 13 residues. V dropped 2 bases and J dropped 7 bases, with 9 bases sitting between them. Here the CDR3 DNA reads TGTGCCAGCTCACCATCATCTAGTAATGAGCAGTTCTTC. Translating gives CASSPSSSNEQFF. Looking up the rest from reference TRBV18 and TRBJ2-1 gives the full variable domain: NAGVMQNPRHLVRRRGQEARLRCSPMKGHSHVYWYRQLPEEGLKFMVYLQKENIIDESGMPKERFSAEFPKEGPSILRIQQVVRGDSAAYFCASSPSSSNEQFFGPGTRLTVL.

To note about this clonotype: Mismatch with germline at one junction end may stem from a read error. The chain is built from TRBV12-3 or TRBV12-4 and TRBJ1-4; D might be TRBD1 (5 bases). The CDR3 is 14 amino acids. Written as DNA, the CDR3 is TGTGCCAGCAGACCGCAGGGTCGAGGTGAAAAACTGTATTTT. Its protein is CASRPQGRGEKLYF.

The chain carries TRBV7-2 and TRBJ1-2; D is ambiguous. CDR3 size: 14 residues. V lost 1 base and J lost 1, with 7 bases in between. Germline CDR1 reads SGHTA; CDR2 reads FQGNSA. The CDR3, as DNA: TGTGCCAGCAGCTTAGATTCGGTTAACTATGGCTACACCTTC. Translation gives CASSLDSVNYGYTF. Combining the CDR3 with reference TRBV7-2 and TRBJ1-2 gives the whole variable domain GAGVSQSPSNKVTEKGKDVELRCDPISGHTALYWYRQSLGQGLEFLIYFQGNSAPDKSGLPSDRFSAERTGGSVSTLTIQRTQQEDSAVYLCASSLDSVNYGYTFGSGTRLTVV.

The J gene is TRBJ2-1, the V gene TRBV4-2; 15 nucleotides agree with TRBD2. The CDR3 runs to 17 residues. J lost 7 bases, V lost 0 bases, and 4 bases had no gene match. Germline lookup yields CDR1 LGHNA and CDR2 YNFKEQ. The chain's CDR3 is CASSQDVGTSGRNEQFF. In DNA form, the CDR3 reads TGTGCCAGCAGCCAAGATGTTGGGACTAGCGGGAGGAATGAGCAGTTCTTC.

A remark on this clonotype: This may stem from a read error, because a much larger clone lies one nucleotide away. The chain links TRBV10-3 to TRBJ2-2; a possible D gene is TRBD2 (6 bases). The germline gives CDR1 ENHRY, CDR2 SYGVKD. The CDR3 runs to 17 residues. The CDR3 bases are TGTCCCATCCCTGTCCTCGAAGCGGGCGTGAACACCGGGGAGCTGTTTTTT. It encodes CPIPVLEAGVNTGELFF.

This clonotype was seen many times. This chain links TRBV12-3 or TRBV12-4 with TRBJ2-7, with D perhaps TRBD2 (5 bases). This CDR3 spans 11 amino acids. Trimming took 6 bases from V and 2 from J, leaving 5 bases between them. CDR3 nucleotide sequence: TGTGCCAGCAGCGGGGCCTACGAGCAGTACTTC. Encoded protein: CASSGAYEQYF.

The rearrangement links TRBV12-3 or TRBV12-4 to TRBJ2-7; no firm D call. Trimming cost V 2 bases and J 4 bases, with 18 bases left between them. The CDR3 totals 16 residues. CDR3 residues: CASSLMGPVLGYEQYF. The DNA of the CDR3 is TGTGCCAGCAGTTTAATGGGTCCGGTATTGGGATACGAGCAGTACTTC.

This clonotype came up a few times. The chain employs TRBV4-2 and TRBJ2-1; 8 bases are shared with TRBD2. Germline CDR1 and CDR2: LGHNA and YNFKEQ. The CDR3 spans 18 residues. The V gene end was trimmed by 0 bases and the J gene end by 3 bases; junction bases not matched to a gene: 10. CDR3: CASSQDHPGGALYNEQFF. The CDR3 DNA sequence: TGTGCCAGCAGCCAAGATCACCCCGGGGGGGCTCTCTACAATGAGCAGTTCTTC.

V is TRBV5-5 and J is TRBJ1-1, with 7 bases aligning to TRBD1. This CDR3 spans 16 amino acids. Germline V CDR1 and CDR2: SGHKS, YYEKEE (reference sequence). V gave up 0 bases and J gave up 4 bases; unmatched junction bases: 9. CDR3 coding DNA: TGTGCCAGCAGCTTGGCCGTTTATCGACAGGGCACTGAAGCTTTCTTT. Encoded protein: CASSLAVYRQGTEAFF.

The chain is built from TRBV4-2 and TRBJ1-2; 8 bases agree with TRBD1. Germline CDR1 LGHNA, CDR2 YNFKEQ. The CDR3 sequence is 16 residues long. V shed 0 bases and J 2 bases; nucleotides not matched to a gene: 5. CDR3 sequence: CASSQEGAGGNYGYTF. DNA of the CDR3: TGTGCCAGCAGCCAAGAAGGAGCAGGGGGCAACTATGGCTACACCTTC.

This clonotype has just a few counts. This chain uses TRBV7-2 with TRBJ2-1; D call uncertain. This CDR3 comprises 13 residues. Germline V gene lookup returns CDR1 SGHTA and CDR2 FQGNSA. The V end was cut by 0 bases, the J end by 9 bases, with 9 bases between. This CDR3 reads CASSLAYVPEQFF. The CDR3 DNA is TGTGCCAGCAGCTTAGCATACGTCCCTGAGCAGTTCTTC. The full variable domain, rest sourced from reference TRBV7-2 and TRBJ2-1, is GAGVSQSPSNKVTEKGKDVELRCDPISGHTALYWYRQSLGQGLEFLIYFQGNSAPDKSGLPSDRFSAERTGGSVSTLTIQRTQQEDSAVYLCASSLAYVPEQFFGPGTRLTVL.

This clonotype was seen repeatedly, ten times or more. The DNA of the CDR3 is TGTGCCAGCAGCTTAGGGGTATCCACAGATACGCAGTATTTT. This translates into CASSLGVSTDTQYF. The rearrangement joins TRBV7-2 to TRBJ2-3; D gene uncertain. CDR3 length: 14 amino acids. Germline values: CDR1 SGHTA, CDR2 FQGNSA. V was trimmed by 1 base and J by 2 bases, leaving 7 bases between them. The whole variable domain, filled in from reference TRBV7-2 and TRBJ2-3, reads GAGVSQSPSNKVTEKGKDVELRCDPISGHTALYWYRQSLGQGLEFLIYFQGNSAPDKSGLPSDRFSAERTGGSVSTLTIQRTQQEDSAVYLCASSLGVSTDTQYFGPGTRLTVL.

This clonotype turned up a few times. V is TRBV12-3 or TRBV12-4 and J is TRBJ2-1; D call uncertain. The CDR3 spans 18 residues. V was cut by 0 bases and J by 8 bases, with 23 bases left in between. The CDR3 region has the DNA TGTGCCAGCAGTTTAGCCAATTGGCTAGAGCATCGGTACCATGAGCAGTTCTTC. Translation: CASSLANWLEHRYHEQFF.

The chain links TRBV6-1 to TRBJ2-5, with 11 bases aligning to TRBD2. CDR1 is MNHNS, CDR2 SASEGT, per germline. The CDR3 extends over 16 amino acids. V dropped 5 bases and J dropped 0; count of bases not matched to a gene: 5. CDR3 nucleotide sequence: TGTGCCAGCAGTCTTACTAGCGGGGGATACCAAGAGACCCAGTACTTC. This codes for CASSLTSGGYQETQYF.

There are a few counts of this clonotype. The chain joins TRBV30 to TRBJ1-5; the D is unclear. The germline V and J ends were trimmed by 5 bases and 0 bases, with 5 bases remaining between them. CDR3 size: 12 residues. Germline CDR1 is GTSNPN and CDR2 is SVGIG (reference sequence). CDR3 loop: CAWAPSNQPQHF. CDR3 DNA sequence: TGTGCCTGGGCCCCTAGCAATCAGCCCCAGCATTTT.

The rearrangement joins TRBV24-1 to TRBJ1-2; tentative D call: TRBD1 (6 bases). Trimming cost V 6 bases and J 4 bases, with 11 bases left between them. The CDR3 is made up of 13 amino acids. The germline V gene encodes CDR1 KGHDR and CDR2 SFDVKD. CDR3 nucleotide sequence: TGTGCCACCAGTCCGGGACACCCCTATGGCTACACCTTC. It is translated as CATSPGHPYGYTF.

This sequence joins TRBV5-1 and TRBJ1-6; no definite D call. This CDR3 contains 15 residues. Germline V gives CDR1 SGHRS, CDR2 YFSETQ. V lost 0 bases, J lost 9 bases, and 13 bases lay in between. CDR3 bases: TGCGCCAGCAGCTTGGAGGGTTTTGGCAGTTCACCCCTCCACTTT. Protein product: CASSLEGFGSSPLHF.

There are a few counts of this clonotype. This chain uses TRBV12-3 or TRBV12-4 with TRBJ1-3, with no clear D. The CDR3 is 16 amino acids. Trimming took off 5 bases at V and 0 bases at J, with 14 bases between the two ends. The CDR3 protein is CASSQPWKDSGNTIYF. The CDR3 DNA is TGTGCCAGCAGTCAGCCGTGGAAGGACTCTGGAAACACCATATATTTT.

The sample holds many counts of this clonotype. V is TRBV20-1 and J is TRBJ1-2, with no clear D. V lost 0 bases and J lost 5, with 10 bases in between. This CDR3 spans 13 amino acids. Germline V lookup: CDR1 DFQATT, CDR2 SNEGSKA (reference sequence). The CDR3 region has the DNA TGCAGTGCTAGAGATTGGCGGGGTTATGGCTACACCTTC. Amino acids: CSARDWRGYGYTF.